One and the same sample provided the 17 T cell receptor beta chains below, sequenced in a study of blood T cell repertoires in COVID-19 (dated by TCRdb to between 2020 and 2021). The method was the immunoSEQ multiplex PCR assay. Not all clones reach the TCRdb copy of this immuneACCESS table, which keeps in-frame sequences only. Checked studies attribute under half of the gap to unresolved V genes and leave the rest unexplained. Within this sample are tens of thousands of clones, with roughly 80% of them counted one time only. The ten largest account for about 20% of the sample. Sequencing was performed on peripheral blood. Receptors were obtained from a woman in her sixties or seventies with acute or convalescent COVID-19.

The rearrangement uses TRBV7-3 and TRBJ2-1; 9 bases fit TRBD1. The CDR3 covers 15 residues. CDR1 is SGHTA, CDR2 FQGTGA, per germline. V shed 5 bases and J 0 bases; nucleotides not matched to a gene: 2. The CDR3 loop reads CASSLGQGSYNEQFF. The CDR3 bases are TGTGCCAGCAGCCTGGGACAGGGCTCCTACAATGAGCAGTTCTTC.

The CDR3 region is CAWKRLATTGEQFF. In nucleotides, the CDR3 is TGTGCCTGGAAACGGCTAGCTACAACAGGGGAGCAGTTCTTC. The gene calls are TRBV30 and TRBJ2-1, with D possibly matching TRBD1 (6 bases). V lost 4 bases and J lost 10, with 20 bases in between. Germline V gene sequence: CDR1 GTSNPN, CDR2 SVGIG (reference sequence). CDR3 length: 14 amino acids.

DNA for the CDR3: TGCGCCAGCAGCCAAGTGGTCAGCTACGAGCAGTACTTC. It is translated as CASSQVVSYEQYF. The chain is built from TRBV4-1 and TRBJ2-7; no clear D gene. The CDR3 extends over 13 amino acids. V was clipped by 1 base and J by 3 bases, with 7 bases between them. Looked up from germline, CDR1 is MGHRA and CDR2 is YSYEKL.

The rearrangement links TRBV5-6 to TRBJ1-3; no clear D gene. Between the trimmed V and J ends, which lost 2 bases and 4 bases, there was a span of 10 bases. This CDR3 contains 14 residues. The germline CDR1 and CDR2 sequences are SGHDT and YYEEEE. The CDR3 sequence is CASSFPGEGNTIYF. The CDR3 nucleotides read TGTGCCAGCAGCTTCCCGGGAGAGGGAAACACCATATATTTT.

The V call is TRBV6-1, the J call TRBJ2-7; D remains unclear. This CDR3 spans 13 amino acids. The ends were cut back, 3 bases at V and 1 base at J, with 7 bases in the middle. Germline values: CDR1 MNHNS, CDR2 SASEGT. The CDR3 DNA sequence: TGTGCCAGCAGTGAGGTCGGGTCCTACGAGCAGTACGTC. Translating gives CASSEVGSYEQYV.

The J gene is TRBJ1-1, the V gene TRBV5-1, with 9 bases identical to TRBD1. This CDR3 spans 16 amino acids. Germline V gene data show CDR1 as SGHRS and CDR2 as YFSETQ. The V segment lost 2 bases and the J segment 4 bases; nucleotides outside the gene matches: 9. The CDR3 loop reads CASSFSLGQGSTEAFF. The DNA of the CDR3 is TGCGCCAGCAGCTTCAGCCTGGGACAGGGATCCACTGAAGCTTTCTTT.

The V gene is TRBV6-1, the J gene TRBJ2-1; 11 bases agree with TRBD1. Losses at the gene ends were 1 base for V and 5 bases for J; bases not matched to a gene: 13. The CDR3 has 19 residues. The germline CDR1 and CDR2 sequences are MNHNS and SASEGT. CDR3 amino acids: CASSEDFWTGGLFDNEQFF. As DNA, the CDR3 is TGTGCCAGCAGTGAAGATTTTTGGACAGGGGGCCTTTTCGACAATGAGCAGTTCTTC.

The chain uses TRBV2 and TRBJ2-1, with TRBD2 matching over 8 bases. Germline V lookup: CDR1 SNHLY, CDR2 FYNNEI. V lost 5 bases, J lost 3 bases, and 6 bases stayed unmatched. This CDR3 region has 15 residues. The DNA for the CDR3 is TGTGCCAGCAGTCGCGGGGCGGGGGGCTACAATGAGCAGTTCTTC. Translation gives CASSRGAGGYNEQFF.

The chain's CDR3 is CASSLTGQGSTEAFF. CDR3 sequence (DNA): TGCGCCAGCAGCTTGACCGGACAGGGGAGCACTGAAGCTTTCTTT. The V and J genes are TRBV5-1 and TRBJ1-1, with 9 bases aligning to TRBD1. Germline CDR1 and CDR2: SGHRS and YFSETQ. The J segment lost 4 bases and the V segment lost 1 base, leaving 5 bases of the junction unmatched. This CDR3 region has 15 residues.

J is TRBJ1-1 and V is TRBV25-1, with 9 bases matching TRBD1. Trimming at V came to 5 bases and at J to 4 bases, leaving 8 bases not matched to a gene. The germline V gene encodes CDR1 MGHDK and CDR2 SYGVNS. The CDR3 length is 15 residues. The CDR3, as DNA: TGTGCCAGCAGTTTACATGGACAGGGGACCACTGAAGCTTTCTTT. Its translation is CASSLHGQGTTEAFF.

This clone was observed a few times. The same CDR3 can be traced to other DNA sequences in this sample. CDR3 sequence: CASSLGQGGTEAFF. CDR3 in DNA: TGTGCCAGCTCATTGGGACAGGGAGGCACTGAAGCTTTCTTT. The chain employs TRBV18 and TRBJ1-1; 9 bases align to TRBD1. The germline gives CDR1 KGHSH, CDR2 LQKENI. This CDR3 region has 14 residues. V was clipped by 5 bases and J by 4 bases; unmatched bases: 5.

This clone was counted a single time. The chain uses TRBV14 and TRBJ1-2, with a tentative D call TRBD1 (6 bases). Germline V gene data show CDR1 as SGHDN and CDR2 as FVKESK. The CDR3 contains 15 residues. The V end lost 3 bases, the J end lost 2 bases, and 13 bases lay between the germline ends. The CDR3: CASSQHLGANYGYTF. CDR3 coding DNA: TGTGCCAGCAGCCAGCATCTGGGGGCGAACTATGGCTACACCTTC. The full variable domain, rest sourced from reference TRBV14 and TRBJ1-2, is EAGVTQFPSHSVIEKGQTVTLRCDPISGHDNLYWYRRVMGKEIKFLLHFVKESKQDESGMPNNRFLAERTGGTYSTLKVQPAELEDSGVYFCASSQHLGANYGYTFGSGTRLTVV.

This clone was seen a handful of times. This chain uses TRBV30 with TRBJ1-1; no reliable D call. The V end was cut by 3 bases, the J end by 0 bases, with 11 bases between. There are 14 residues in the CDR3. Germline assignment: CDR1 GTSNPN and CDR2 SVGIG (reference sequence). CDR3 protein: CAWRADSMNTEAFF. The CDR3 coding sequence is TGTGCCTGGAGAGCAGACTCCATGAACACTGAAGCTTTCTTT.

J is TRBJ2-2 and V is TRBV11-3; 10 bases agree with TRBD1. V shed 2 bases and J 3 bases; nucleotides not matched to a gene: 9. This CDR3 is built from 18 residues. Germline CDR1 reads SGHNT; CDR2 reads YENEEA. This CDR3 reads CASSLLPVGQGDTGELFF. CDR3 bases: TGTGCCAGCAGCTTACTTCCCGTTGGACAGGGGGACACCGGGGAGCTGTTTTTT.

The chain recombines TRBV7-3 with TRBJ1-2, with 7 bases identical to TRBD1. The germline gives CDR1 SGHTA, CDR2 FQGTGA. With 5 bases clipped from V and 1 base from J, the junction kept 19 bases outside the gene matches. The CDR3 has 19 amino acids. The CDR3 nucleotides read TGTGCCAGCAGCCCCCTCTCCCCTCTTGGACAGGAGAGTAACTATGGCTACACCTTC. Translation: CASSPLSPLGQESNYGYTF. The full variable domain, with the rest looked up from reference TRBV7-3 and TRBJ1-2, is GAGVSQTPSNKVTEKGKYVELRCDPISGHTALYWYRQSLGQGPEFLIYFQGTGAADDSGLPNDRFFAVRPEGSVSTLKIQRTERGDSAVYLCASSPLSPLGQESNYGYTFGSGTRLTVV.

The chain links TRBV13 to TRBJ2-1, with D perhaps TRBD2 (7 bases). Germline CDR1 is PRHDT and CDR2 is FYEKMQ (reference sequence). The CDR3 is 16 amino acids. Trimming left V 5 bases short and J 6 bases short, with 20 bases between. The CDR3 sequence is CASSPRPGGRTNEQFF. Written as DNA, the CDR3 is TGTGCCAGCAGCCCTCGACCGGGGGGCCGGACCAATGAGCAGTTCTTC.

The chain links TRBV5-5 to TRBJ1-3; D possibly corresponds to TRBD1 (6 bases). The germline V gene has CDR1 SGHKS and CDR2 YYEKEE (reference sequence). Trimming cost V 4 bases and J 1 base, with 9 bases left between them. The CDR3 length is 14 residues. The DNA of the CDR3 is TGTGCCAGCAGCATAGGGGGATCTGGAAACACCATATATTTT. It yields the protein CASSIGGSGNTIYF. The full variable domain, in which reference TRBV5-5 and TRBJ1-3 provide the parts outside the CDR3, is DAGVTQSPTHLIKTRGQQVTLRCSPISGHKSVSWYQQVLGQGPQFIFQYYEKEERGRGNFPDRFSARQFPNYSSELNVNALLLGDSALYLCASSIGGSGNTIYFGEGSWLTVV.